The 21 T cell receptor beta chains reported below all come from one sample, sequenced in a study of OX40 agonist ivuxolimab in advanced cancers. TCRdb keeps only in-frame clones here, not all; method: immunoSEQ multiplex PCR. The sample lists under 85,000 clones, nearly 95% occurring once. Material: CD4+ or CD8+ T cells sorted from blood, obtained in a trial of the OX40 agonist ivuxolimab. These receptors came from an adult with an advanced solid tumor such as melanoma, head and neck, liver or kidney cancer.

V usage is TRBV28 and J usage is TRBJ2-2, with 9 positions matching TRBD1. This CDR3 is built from 16 residues. Losses at the gene ends were 8 bases for V and 3 bases for J; bases not matched to a gene: 10. Germline V gene lookup returns CDR1 MDHEN and CDR2 SYDVKM. The CDR3 here is CASVDPGQGHTGELFF. Written as DNA, the CDR3 is TGTGCCAGCGTCGACCCGGGACAGGGACACACCGGGGAGCTGTTTTTT.

The chain combines TRBV9 with TRBJ1-4; D is unresolved. CDR1 SGDLS and CDR2 YYNGEE come from the germline V gene. V was pared by 6 bases and J by 5 bases, with 14 bases between. The CDR3 is 14 residues long. The CDR3 sequence is CASTPGGSNEKLFF. Here the CDR3 DNA reads TGTGCCAGCACCCCCGGCGGCTCCAATGAAAAACTGTTTTTT.

Only one count was recorded for this clone. The gene calls are TRBV11-2 and TRBJ1-1; 7 nucleotides line up with TRBD1. The CDR3 has 15 residues. The V gene end was trimmed by 4 bases and the J gene end by 4 bases; junction bases not matched to a gene: 9. Germline loops: CDR1 SGHAT, CDR2 FQNNGV. Here the CDR3 reads CASSSSGGPTTEAFF. In DNA form, the CDR3 reads TGTGCCAGCAGCTCCTCAGGGGGTCCGACCACTGAAGCTTTCTTT.

The chain recombines TRBV9 with TRBJ1-1; the D gene is possibly TRBD1 (5 bases). From germline, CDR1 is SGDLS and CDR2 YYNGEE. The CDR3 is made up of 14 amino acids. V gave up 0 bases and J gave up 5 bases, with 11 bases separating them. The CDR3: CASSVEGVWTEAFF. The CDR3 nucleotides are TGTGCCAGCAGCGTAGAAGGGGTGTGGACTGAAGCTTTCTTT.

This chain links TRBV5-5 with TRBJ1-1; possible D gene TRBD1, 6 bases. Germline V lookup: CDR1 SGHKS, CDR2 YYEKEE (reference sequence). This CDR3 comprises 13 residues. Trimming stripped 2 bases from V and 4 bases from J, with 9 bases between. CDR3: CASSLGGGTEAFF. The CDR3 bases are TGTGCCAGCAGCTTAGGGGGGGGCACTGAAGCTTTCTTT.

The rearrangement links TRBV19 to TRBJ1-2; 8 bases fit TRBD1. With V trimmed by 6 bases and J by 4 bases, 10 bases remained unmatched. The germline V gene encodes CDR1 LNHDA and CDR2 SQIVND (reference sequence). CDR3 length: 15 amino acids. This CDR3 reads CASRKPGQEIYGYTF. CDR3 DNA: TGTGCCAGTAGAAAACCGGGACAGGAAATCTATGGCTACACCTTC. The full variable domain, rest sourced from reference TRBV19 and TRBJ1-2, is DGGITQSPKYLFRKEGQNVTLSCEQNLNHDAMYWYRQDPGQGLRLIYYSQIVNDFQKGDIAEGYSVSREKKESFPLTVTSAQKNPTAFYLCASRKPGQEIYGYTFGSGTRLTVV.

This sequence joins TRBV30 and TRBJ2-5; TRBD2 matches 8 bases. CDR1 is GTSNPN, CDR2 SVGIG, per germline (reference sequence). The CDR3 contains 15 residues. Trimming removed 0 bases from V and 5 bases from J; junction bases left unmatched: 8. Here the CDR3 reads CAWSVLGAGVETQYF. For the CDR3, the DNA is TGTGCCTGGAGTGTACTGGGAGCGGGAGTGGAGACCCAGTACTTC.

The V call is TRBV27, the J call TRBJ1-1; tentatively, D is TRBD1 (5 bases). Germline V gives CDR1 MNHEY, CDR2 SMNVEV (reference sequence). V shed 0 bases and J shed 1 base, with 6 bases lying between them. The CDR3 loop spans 14 amino acids. The CDR3 is CASSLSGGNTEAFF. In DNA, the CDR3 is TGTGCCAGCAGTTTATCGGGGGGGAACACTGAAGCTTTCTTT.

This clone was recorded once. The rearrangement joins TRBV28 to TRBJ1-5, with D perhaps TRBD1 (5 bases). This CDR3 has 12 amino acids. Germline loops: CDR1 MDHEN, CDR2 SYDVKM. The germline V and J ends were trimmed by 6 bases and 15 bases, with 18 bases remaining between them. The CDR3 DNA is TGTGCCAGCAGCTACGGCACCGGGACCGGGCATTTT. Translating it yields CASSYGTGTGHF.

The V call is TRBV6-5, the J call TRBJ1-2; D is perhaps TRBD1 (6 bases). The CDR3 is 13 residues long. Between the trimmed V and J ends, which lost 6 bases and 4 bases, there was a span of 12 bases. Germline V CDR1 and CDR2: MNHEY, SVGAGI. For the CDR3, the DNA is TGTGCCAGCAGCAGGGGAGGGGTCTATGGCTACACCTTC. Translated: CASSRGGVYGYTF.

The chain employs TRBV27 and TRBJ2-2; D may be TRBD1 (5 bases). Germline V gene sequence: CDR1 MNHEY, CDR2 SMNVEV (reference sequence). The CDR3 runs to 15 residues. Trimming stripped 3 bases from V and 4 bases from J, with 12 bases between. The CDR3 spells CASSFEQGGTGELFF. DNA of the CDR3: TGTGCCAGCAGTTTCGAGCAGGGCGGCACCGGGGAGCTGTTTTTT.

V and J are TRBV7-9 and TRBJ2-7; 9 bases map to TRBD1. J gave up 3 bases and V 6 bases, and 6 bases lay outside the gene matches. The CDR3 contains 14 residues. Per the germline V gene, CDR1 is SEHNR and CDR2 is FQNEAQ (reference sequence). The CDR3 DNA follows: TGTGCCAGCAGTTCTTTGACAGGGGGCTACGAGCAGTACTTC. It codes for CASSSLTGGYEQYF.

This clone was seen a few times. CDR3 amino acids: CASRGGTGDGYTF. The CDR3, as DNA: TGCGCCAGCAGAGGGGGGACAGGGGATGGCTACACCTTC. The J gene is TRBJ1-2, the V gene TRBV4-3; the match to TRBD1 covers 10 bases. Trimming took 6 bases from V and 6 from J; bases not matched to a gene: 4. The CDR3 has 13 residues. The germline CDR1 and CDR2 sequences are LGHNA and YSLEER.

The chain links TRBV7-7 to TRBJ1-4, with TRBD1 matching over 7 bases. This CDR3 has 18 residues. After removal of 5 bases from V and 8 bases from J, the junction contained 20 bases not matched to a gene. The germline gives CDR1 SSHAT, CDR2 FNYEAQ (reference sequence). The CDR3 bases are TGTGCCAGCAGCAAGCCCGGCCAAAGGGGGCCTTCGATGGAAAAACTGTTTTTT. It is translated as CASSKPGQRGPSMEKLFF.

V gene TRBV5-4 combines with J gene TRBJ2-1; D perhaps matches TRBD1 (6 bases). The CDR3 spans 15 residues. Germline lookup yields CDR1 SGHNT and CDR2 YYREEE (reference sequence). The V end lost 3 bases, the J end lost 5 bases, and 15 bases lay between the germline ends. The CDR3 DNA is TGTGCCAGCAGCTCCAGGGGTCGGGGAGACAATGAGCAGTTCTTC. Translated: CASSSRGRGDNEQFF.

The V call is TRBV5-1, the J call TRBJ2-7; 9 bases map to TRBD1. The CDR3 runs to 16 residues. Germline V gene data show CDR1 as SGHRS and CDR2 as YFSETQ. V lost 0 bases to trimming and J lost 3 bases; unmatched junction nucleotides: 7. CDR3 in amino acids: CASSLAGTGKGYEQYF. DNA for the CDR3: TGCGCCAGCAGCTTGGCCGGGACAGGGAAGGGCTACGAGCAGTACTTC.

This chain links TRBV4-1 with TRBJ2-7; 9 nucleotides align to TRBD1. The CDR3 spans 15 residues. Losses at the gene ends were 3 bases for V and 4 bases for J; bases not matched to a gene: 7. Germline CDR1 is MGHRA and CDR2 is YSYEKL. CDR3 sequence: CASSQTRDRAYEQYF. Written as DNA, the CDR3 is TGCGCCAGCAGCCAGACCCGGGACAGGGCATACGAGCAGTACTTC.

This chain connects TRBV19 to TRBJ1-2, with D possibly matching TRBD1 (6 bases). V was cut by 5 bases and J by 8 bases, with 12 bases left in between. Germline CDR1 LNHDA, CDR2 SQIVND (reference sequence). The CDR3 sequence is 12 residues long. Here the CDR3 reads CASSSYRDGYTF. In DNA, the CDR3 is TGTGCCAGTAGTTCGTACAGGGACGGCTACACCTTC.

The chain combines TRBV4-1 with TRBJ2-3; D is ambiguous. The V end lost 0 bases, the J end lost 6 bases, and 10 bases lay between the germline ends. This CDR3 spans 14 amino acids. The germline V gene has CDR1 MGHRA and CDR2 YSYEKL. The CDR3 spells CASSQDTLGDTQYF. CDR3 coding DNA: TGCGCCAGCAGCCAAGATACGCTGGGGGATACGCAGTATTTT.

The chain recombines TRBV27 with TRBJ1-2, with D unclear. Trimming pared 2 bases from V and 4 bases from J, leaving 8 bases between. This CDR3 has 13 residues. Germline loops: CDR1 MNHEY, CDR2 SMNVEV (reference sequence). CDR3 nucleotide sequence: TGTGCCAGCAGTTTAGGGCCGTTCTATGGCTACACCTTC. Translating gives CASSLGPFYGYTF.

The chain carries TRBV7-2 and TRBJ2-2, with TRBD1 as a possible D gene (6 bases). This CDR3 is built from 17 residues. The germline V gene has CDR1 SGHTA and CDR2 FQGNSA. V lost 4 bases and J 0 bases, leaving 15 bases between the germline ends. The chain's CDR3 is CASSSPRDKPNTGELFF. The CDR3 nucleotides read TGTGCCAGCAGCTCCCCCCGGGACAAACCGAACACCGGGGAGCTGTTTTTT.